This TCR beta chain was sequenced during a study of T cells in localized non-small cell lung cancer. The repertoire was sequenced with immunoSEQ multiplex PCR; TCRdb's copy has only in-frame clones and lacks some. The profile covers some 39,000 clones, with about four fifths appearing a single time and approximately 30% taken by the ten largest. With 3 bases clipped from V and 6 bases from J, the junction kept 11 bases outside the gene matches. There are 16 residues in the CDR3. Germline-derived CDR1 and CDR2 are KGHSH and LQKENI. The chain recombines TRBV18 with TRBJ2-1, with TRBD2 identical over 7 bases. The sequence was obtained from a woman between 35 and 75 years old with stage II squamous cell lung carcinoma. Sequenced material: PBMCs, taken before any cancer treatment. The CDR3 here is CASSPAVLAALNEQFF. CDR3 in DNA: TGTGCCAGCTCACCGGCGGTCCTAGCGGCACTCAATGAGCAGTTCTTC.